The clone carrying this TCR beta chain has just a few counts. What it binds is unknown. Profiling relied on immunoSEQ multiplex PCR, and the TCRdb table lists in-frame clones only, not all of them. The sample holds 45,000 to 70,000 clones; 82% are singletons and the top ten take about 0.51%. The sample originates from a study of memory CD4+ T cells and cytomegalovirus serostatus. As for the study in general: This sample comes from healthy Belgian adults, fewer than ten CMV seropositive, under 25 seronegative.

CDR1 LNHDA and CDR2 SQIVND come from the germline V gene (reference sequence). This CDR3 comprises 16 residues. The V gene lost 4 bases and the J gene lost 3 bases, with 16 bases spanning the gap. Study-level findings and limits: Median bootstrapped AUC for CMV status was about 0.94 originally, approximately 0.93 US-trained.

The sort gate was single viable CD3+CD4+CD8-CD45RO+ cells for memory CD4+ T cells. The sample comprised memory CD4+ T cells from blood. This clonotype was obtained from an adult in good health and CMV-seronegative. Some clones in this sample may be carry-over from other donors' samples. V usage is TRBV19 and J usage is TRBJ1-5; a weak D match, TRBD1 (6 bases). The CDR3 spells CASSTGTRGANQPQHF. CDR3 bases: TGTGCCAGTAGTACTGGGACAAGGGGGGCCAATCAGCCCCAGCATTTT. The full variable domain, rest sourced from reference TRBV19 and TRBJ1-5, is DGGITQSPKYLFRKEGQNVTLSCEQNLNHDAMYWYRQDPGQGLRLIYYSQIVNDFQKGDIAEGYSVSREKKESFPLTVTSAQKNPTAFYLCASSTGTRGANQPQHFGDGTRLSIL.